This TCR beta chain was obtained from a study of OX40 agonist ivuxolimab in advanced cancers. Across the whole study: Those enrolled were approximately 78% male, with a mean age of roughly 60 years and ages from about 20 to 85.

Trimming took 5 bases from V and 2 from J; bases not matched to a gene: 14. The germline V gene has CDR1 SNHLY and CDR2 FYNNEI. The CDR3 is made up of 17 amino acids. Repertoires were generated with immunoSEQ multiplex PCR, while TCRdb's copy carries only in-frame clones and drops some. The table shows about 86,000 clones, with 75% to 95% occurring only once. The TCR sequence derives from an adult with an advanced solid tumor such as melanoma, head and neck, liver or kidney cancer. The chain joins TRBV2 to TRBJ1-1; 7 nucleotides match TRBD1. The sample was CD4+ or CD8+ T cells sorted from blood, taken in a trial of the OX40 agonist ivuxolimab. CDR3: CASSQTTLGTANTEAFF. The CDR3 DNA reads TGTGCCAGCAGTCAGACAACGCTCGGGACAGCTAACACTGAAGCTTTCTTT.